This T cell receptor (beta chain) was captured in a study of post-analysis software for immune sequencing data. Note on this clonotype: Its antigen is still unknown.

cDNA libraries of TCR beta carried unique molecular identifiers. TCRdb reprocessed the PCR reads with MiXCR, giving one entry per CDR3 protein. The sample gives about 540,000 distinct CDR3 sequences, roughly 34% of which show up once; around 6.1% is in the top ten. The CDR3 consists of 14 residues. CDR1 and CDR2 from the germline V gene are SQVTM and ANQGSEA. V gave up 6 bases and J gave up 0 bases; unmatched junction bases: 8. Study results and limitations: Versus controls, multiple sclerosis patients showed significantly lower diversity (normalized Chao1). Patients had higher frequencies than controls of a few TRBV segments, including TRBV5-6, TRBV5-1 and TRBV20-1.

This clonotype originated in a girl aged 2-17 years with multiple sclerosis. The chain is built from TRBV29-1 and TRBJ2-7; TRBD1 aligns across 7 bases. The sample taken for sequencing was blood. CDR3 coding DNA: TGCAGCGTGCAACCGGGACAGAGCTCCTACGAGCAGTACTTC. It is translated as CSVQPGQSSYEQYF.